The 5 T cell receptor beta chains presented below share a single source sample, sequenced in a study of blood T cell repertoires in COVID-19 (dated by TCRdb to the early 2020s). The library was produced with the immunoSEQ multiplex PCR assay. TCRdb holds this immuneACCESS table with in-frame rearrangements only. Some clones are missing; in checked studies, unresolved V genes explain under half, and the rest has no known cause. This sample is represented by approximately 160,000 clones; around 83% of them were singletons. Approximately 7% of the sample belongs to the ten largest clones. The sequencing input was peripheral blood. All receptors derive from a man aged 50 to 59 with active or convalescent COVID-19.

This clone turned up a few times. The J gene is TRBJ1-6, the V gene TRBV7-6; TRBD1 matches at 7 bases. Trimming cost V 1 base and J 9 bases; bases outside gene matches: 6. The CDR3 has 15 residues. CDR1 and CDR2 (germline): SGHVS, FNYEAQ. The CDR3 DNA follows: TGTGCCAGCAGCTTAGTGGAGGGGGCCGGTTCACCCCTCCACTTT. Amino acids: CASSLVEGAGSPLHF. Supplemented by reference TRBV7-6 and TRBJ1-6, the full variable domain reads GAGVSQSPRYKVTKRGQDVALRCDPISGHVSLYWYRQALGQGPEFLTYFNYEAQQDKSGLPNDRFSAERPEGSISTLTIQRTEQRDSAMYRCASSLVEGAGSPLHFGNGTRLTVT.

The V call is TRBV11-2, the J call TRBJ1-4; 8 bases agree with TRBD1. Per germline, CDR1 SGHAT and CDR2 FQNNGV. The CDR3 covers 15 residues. Trimming at V came to 3 bases and at J to 2 bases, leaving 2 bases not matched to a gene. The CDR3 DNA sequence: TGTGCCAGCAGCTTCTACAGGGGGACTAATGAAAAACTGTTTTTT. Residues: CASSFYRGTNEKLFF. Looking up the rest from reference TRBV11-2 and TRBJ1-4 gives the full variable domain: EAGVAQSPRYKIIEKRQSVAFWCNPISGHATLYWYQQILGQGPKLLIQFQNNGVVDDSQLPKDRFSAERLKGVDSTLKIQPAKLEDSAVYLCASSFYRGTNEKLFFGSGTQLSVL.

The CDR3 is CASSPPGGYGYTF. The DNA of the CDR3 is TGTGCCAGCTCACCGCCGGGGGGCTATGGCTACACCTTC. The V and J genes are TRBV18 and TRBJ1-2; D is possibly TRBD1 (5 bases). Germline V CDR1 and CDR2: KGHSH, LQKENI. The CDR3 is 13 residues long. Trimming removed 3 bases at V and 4 bases at J, with 9 bases between.

The chain couples TRBV24-1 to TRBJ2-3, with D tentatively TRBD1 (5 bases). The CDR3 length is 15 residues. V lost 8 bases and J lost 1, with 15 bases in between. Germline CDR1 KGHDR, CDR2 SFDVKD. CDR3 coding DNA: TGTGCCACCATTCAGATCAGGGCTGGCACAGATACGCAGTATTTT. Its protein is CATIQIRAGTDTQYF.

The chain uses TRBV4-1 and TRBJ2-3; TRBD2 matches at 12 bases. The junction had 17 bases not matched to a gene; V was cut back by 8 bases and J by 5 bases. This CDR3 region has 18 residues. The germline CDR1 and CDR2 sequences are MGHRA and YSYEKL. The CDR3: CASGQYLKTSGSEDTQYF. The CDR3 bases are TGCGCCAGCGGGCAATATTTAAAGACTAGCGGGAGTGAAGATACGCAGTATTTT.